The 30 T cell receptor beta chains below were found in one sample sequenced in a study of shared clonotypes between healthy human individuals. Produced via immunoSEQ multiplex PCR; TCRdb's table is partial and in-frame only. The repertoire consists of roughly 760,000 clones, with approximately 79% occurring once and the leading ten covering about 1.8%. The sample was memory CD4+ T cells sorted from blood. Subset given: CD45RA-negative fraction. These TCRs come from a woman in her twenties or thirties in good health.

This clone was seen once. V and J are TRBV28 and TRBJ1-3; D is unresolved. CDR1 is MDHEN, CDR2 SYDVKM, per germline. The CDR3 has 14 amino acids. V was trimmed by 3 bases and J by 0 bases, leaving 6 bases between them. The CDR3 reads CASSFRASGNTIYF. For the CDR3, the DNA is TGTGCCAGCAGTTTCCGGGCCTCTGGAAACACCATATATTTT. The full variable domain, in which reference TRBV28 and TRBJ1-3 provide the parts outside the CDR3, is DVKVTQSSRYLVKRTGEKVFLECVQDMDHENMFWYRQDPGLGLRLIYFSYDVKMKEKGDIPEGYSVSREKKERFSLILESASTNQTSMYLCASSFRASGNTIYFGEGSWLTVV.

The rearrangement links TRBV18 to TRBJ2-6; weak D call: TRBD2 (6 bases). Germline V gene data show CDR1 as KGHSH and CDR2 as LQKENI. The CDR3 loop spans 21 amino acids. V lost 6 bases, J lost 3 bases, and 30 bases lay in between. The CDR3 nucleotides are TGTGCCAGCTCGTCCCTCATCGGGGGAACTCCAGCCCTGGGTGGGGCCAACGTCCTGACTTTC. Residues: CASSSLIGGTPALGGANVLTF.

V gene TRBV27 combines with J gene TRBJ2-7, with 12 bases aligning to TRBD2. CDR3 length equals 15 residues. Trimming at V came to 5 bases and at J to 3 bases, leaving 5 bases not matched to a gene. CDR1 MNHEY and CDR2 SMNVEV come from the germline V gene (reference sequence). The CDR3 reads CASSPRLAGVYEQYF. The CDR3 DNA is TGTGCCAGCAGTCCACGACTAGCGGGAGTCTACGAGCAGTACTTC.

This chain links TRBV28 with TRBJ2-5; D is undetermined. CDR1 is MDHEN, CDR2 SYDVKM, per germline. V gave up 7 bases and J gave up 5 bases, with 14 bases separating them. CDR3 length: 13 amino acids. CDR3 in amino acids: CASTRPNSETQYF. The CDR3 DNA reads TGTGCCAGCACGCGGCCTAATTCTGAGACCCAGTACTTC.

The gene calls are TRBV6-4 and TRBJ1-1; TRBD1 might be the D (5 bases). V shed 6 bases and J shed 8 bases, with 10 bases lying between them. From germline, CDR1 is MRHNA and CDR2 SNTAGT. CDR3 length equals 11 residues. CDR3 amino acids: CASRHGGEAFF. CDR3 DNA: TGTGCCAGCAGGCACGGGGGGGAAGCTTTCTTT.

The CDR3, as DNA: TGTGCCAGCAGCTTATCGGGTCCGGATGAGGGCATATATTTT. This sequence encodes CASSLSGPDEGIYF. J is TRBJ1-3 and V is TRBV11-3; no firm D call. This CDR3 region has 14 residues. V was trimmed by 2 bases and J by 12 bases, leaving 17 bases between them. Per the germline V gene, CDR1 is SGHNT and CDR2 is YENEEA.

This sequence joins TRBV25-1 and TRBJ2-1, with TRBD2 identical over 11 bases. The CDR3 runs 15 residues. The V gene's germline CDR1 is MGHDK and CDR2 SYGVNS. V was clipped by 4 bases and J by 6 bases; unmatched bases: 5. The CDR3 DNA reads as TGTGCCAGCAGTGGGGGAACTAGCGGGAGCAATGAGCAGTTCTTC. Its translation is CASSGGTSGSNEQFF. The whole variable domain, remainder taken from reference TRBV25-1 and TRBJ2-1, is EADIYQTPRYLVIGTGKKITLECSQTMGHDKMYWYQQDPGMELHLIHYSYGVNSTEKGDLSSESTVSRIRTEHFPLTLESARPSHTSQYLCASSGGTSGSNEQFFGPGTRLTVL.

This clone was detected only a few times. The chain is built from TRBV7-2 and TRBJ2-2, with 13 bases matching TRBD2. This CDR3 region has 15 residues. The germline V gene has CDR1 SGHTA and CDR2 FQGNSA. With 4 bases clipped from V and 8 bases from J, the junction kept 4 bases outside the gene matches. CDR3 loop: CASSSRTSGSGELFF. CDR3 DNA sequence: TGTGCCAGCAGCTCCCGGACTAGCGGGAGTGGGGAGCTGTTTTTT.

The rearrangement uses TRBV19 and TRBJ2-7; 10 bases map to TRBD1. The CDR3 covers 14 residues. V was clipped by 9 bases and J by 2 bases; unmatched bases: 7. Germline CDR1 LNHDA, CDR2 SQIVND (reference sequence). The CDR3 spells CASKPGTGAYEQYF. The CDR3 nucleotides are TGTGCCAGCAAACCCGGGACAGGGGCCTACGAGCAGTACTTC.

The rearrangement uses TRBV4-1 and TRBJ2-5, with 12 bases matching TRBD2. The CDR3 is made up of 16 amino acids. The V segment lost 3 bases and the J segment 5 bases; nucleotides outside the gene matches: 7. Germline CDR1 MGHRA, CDR2 YSYEKL. The CDR3 region is CASSQASGRAVETQYF. CDR3 nucleotide sequence: TGCGCCAGCAGCCAGGCTAGCGGGAGGGCCGTGGAGACCCAGTACTTC.

The chain carries TRBV27 and TRBJ2-1, with 10 bases aligning to TRBD2. The CDR3 contains 15 residues. The germline gives CDR1 MNHEY, CDR2 SMNVEV (reference sequence). V lost 8 bases, J lost 14 bases, and 18 bases stayed unmatched. This chain's CDR3 is CASARASGSFAAEFF. The CDR3 DNA follows: TGTGCCAGCGCGAGGGCTAGCGGGAGCTTTGCGGCGGAGTTCTTC.

J is TRBJ1-3 and V is TRBV18; no definite D call. CDR3 size: 17 residues. The V end lost 3 bases, the J end lost 0 bases, and 15 bases lay between the germline ends. Per germline, CDR1 KGHSH and CDR2 LQKENI. As DNA, the CDR3 is TGTGCCAGCTCACCTTCGAATCAGTGGAACTCTGGAAACACCATATATTTT. This sequence encodes CASSPSNQWNSGNTIYF.

This clone came up a few times. The CDR3 here is CASSLEEGSYNEQFF. The CDR3 nucleotides are TGTGCCAGCAGCTTAGAAGAGGGCTCCTACAATGAGCAGTTCTTC. V gene TRBV5-4 combines with J gene TRBJ2-1, with a weak D call TRBD2 (5 bases). The CDR3 spans 15 residues. Trimming took 2 bases from V and 0 from J, leaving 9 bases between them. Germline assignment: CDR1 SGHNT and CDR2 YYREEE (reference sequence).

J is TRBJ2-3 and V is TRBV28; D may be TRBD2 (5 bases). Trimming cost V 8 bases and J 2 bases, with 23 bases left between them. The V gene's germline CDR1 is MDHEN and CDR2 SYDVKM. This CDR3 region has 17 residues. The CDR3, as DNA: TGTGCCAGCCAACTTTCCGGATGGGGAGAAAACACAGATACGCAGTATTTT. It encodes CASQLSGWGENTDTQYF.

For this clone: Other DNA sequences in the sample encode the same CDR3. The chain carries TRBV10-2 and TRBJ1-1; D remains ambiguous. CDR3 length equals 13 residues. The V end lost 3 bases, the J end lost 0 bases, and 5 bases lay between the germline ends. Germline values: CDR1 WSHSY, CDR2 SAAADI. The DNA for the CDR3 is TGCGCCAGCAGTGACCCTATGAACACTGAAGCTTTCTTT. It specifies CASSDPMNTEAFF.

In its sample, this clone was seen a few times. The chain carries TRBV4-2 and TRBJ1-4; 9 bases fit TRBD1. This CDR3 contains 16 residues. V was clipped by 2 bases and J by 8 bases; unmatched bases: 9. Germline assignment: CDR1 LGHNA and CDR2 YNFKEQ. CDR3 bases: TGTGCCAGCAGCCAACTAGGGACAGGGTATGGAGAAAAACTGTTTTTT. As protein: CASSQLGTGYGEKLFF.

The J gene is TRBJ2-3, the V gene TRBV6-5; D possibly corresponds to TRBD1 (6 bases). The CDR3 loop spans 15 amino acids. Trimming shortened V by 3 bases and J by 0 bases, and 10 bases separated the two germline ends. In germline, CDR1 is MNHEY, CDR2 SVGAGI. CDR3: CASSYGGGSTDTQYF. The CDR3 bases are TGTGCCAGCAGTTATGGGGGCGGGAGCACAGATACGCAGTATTTT.

On this clone: A read error may be the cause here, since a much bigger clone is one base away. The same CDR3 arises from other DNA sequences in this sample as well. This chain uses TRBV11-2 with TRBJ2-7; a weak D match, TRBD2 (5 bases). V was pared by 6 bases and J by 0 bases, with 12 bases between. CDR3 size: 14 residues. Germline values: CDR1 SGHAT, CDR2 FQNNGV. CDR3 residues: CASSYQRDSYEQYF. In DNA form, the CDR3 reads TGTGCCAGCAGTTACCAGAGGGACTCCTACGAGCAGTACTTC.

This clone was seen a handful of times. The chain has TRBV30 and TRBJ1-3; TRBD1 matches 8 bases. The CDR3 contains 17 residues. With V trimmed by 0 bases and J by 4 bases, 11 bases remained unmatched. CDR1 GTSNPN and CDR2 SVGIG come from the germline V gene (reference sequence). The CDR3 DNA is TGTGCCTGGAGTGTACGCGGGAACAGGGGGTCGGGAAACACCATATATTTT. Encoded protein: CAWSVRGNRGSGNTIYF.

There are many counts of this clone. Distinct nucleotide sequences in the sample also encode this CDR3. This sequence joins TRBV5-6 and TRBJ2-7; D perhaps matches TRBD1 (5 bases). Germline V gene lookup returns CDR1 SGHDT and CDR2 YYEEEE. The CDR3 covers 14 residues. Trimming shortened V by 0 bases and J by 4 bases, and 11 bases separated the two germline ends. CDR3 in amino acids: CASSLGQGRYEQYF. The CDR3 DNA reads TGTGCCAGCAGCTTGGGCCAGGGCAGGTACGAGCAGTACTTC. The full variable domain, rest sourced from reference TRBV5-6 and TRBJ2-7, is DAGVTQSPTHLIKTRGQQVTLRCSPKSGHDTVSWYQQALGQGPQFIFQYYEEEERQRGNFPDRFSGHQFPNYSSELNVNALLLGDSALYLCASSLGQGRYEQYFGPGTRLTVT.

The table lists this clone with a few counts. This rearrangement joins TRBV5-1 to TRBJ1-2, with D perhaps TRBD1 (5 bases). The CDR3 runs 14 residues. Germline lookup yields CDR1 SGHRS and CDR2 YFSETQ. V lost 4 bases to trimming and J lost 3 bases, with 13 bases between them. The CDR3 coding sequence is TGCGCCAGCAGCCCGGGGGAGGGTCACTATGGCTACACCTTC. Its protein is CASSPGEGHYGYTF. Full variable domain (missing parts from reference TRBV5-1 and TRBJ1-2): KAGVTQTPRYLIKTRGQQVTLSCSPISGHRSVSWYQQTPGQGLQFLFEYFSETQRNKGNFPGRFSGRQFSNSRSEMNVSTLELGDSALYLCASSPGEGHYGYTFGSGTRLTVV.

The chain has TRBV27 and TRBJ1-2; D uncertain. With 4 bases removed from V and 4 bases from J, the gap between germline ends came to 7 bases. The CDR3 length is 12 residues. CDR1 is MNHEY, CDR2 SMNVEV, per germline (reference sequence). CDR3 nucleotide sequence: TGTGCCAGCAGTTCTGGGTTCTATGGCTACACCTTC. Translating it yields CASSSGFYGYTF.

The chain is built from TRBV6-1 and TRBJ1-2; the match to TRBD1 covers 11 bases. CDR3 size: 16 residues. The germline V gene encodes CDR1 MNHNS and CDR2 SASEGT. V was clipped by 1 base and J by 4 bases; unmatched bases: 5. CDR3 coding DNA: TGTGCCAGCAGTGAAGAAGGGACAGGGGGGTTCTATGGCTACACCTTC. Encoded protein: CASSEEGTGGFYGYTF.

This CDR3 is CASSTEVGYNEQFF. DNA for the CDR3: TGTGCCAGCAGCACGGAGGTAGGGTACAATGAGCAGTTCTTC. The chain has TRBV7-2 and TRBJ2-1, with a tentative D call TRBD2 (5 bases). This CDR3 has 14 residues. The ends were cut back, 5 bases at V and 4 bases at J, with 12 bases in the middle. CDR1 is SGHTA, CDR2 FQGNSA, per germline.

The chain carries TRBV30 and TRBJ1-3; maybe TRBD1 (5 bases). CDR1 and CDR2 (germline): GTSNPN, SVGIG (reference sequence). This CDR3 spans 14 amino acids. The V gene lost 3 bases and the J gene lost 1 base, with 10 bases spanning the gap. The CDR3 protein is CAWSPWGSGNTIYF. The CDR3 DNA sequence: TGTGCCTGGAGCCCTTGGGGGTCTGGAAACACCATATATTTT.

V is TRBV9 and J is TRBJ2-1; D ambiguous. Trimming took off 0 bases at V and 0 bases at J, with 16 bases between the two ends. From germline, CDR1 is SGDLS and CDR2 YYNGEE. The CDR3 length is 18 residues. The CDR3 is CASSVVSIAPSSYNEQFF. The CDR3 DNA is TGTGCCAGCAGCGTAGTTAGCATAGCCCCGAGCTCCTACAATGAGCAGTTCTTC.

The DNA for the CDR3 is TGTGCCTGGAGTTACGGGAGCCACGAGCAGTACTTC. It specifies CAWSYGSHEQYF. V and J are TRBV30 and TRBJ2-7; maybe TRBD2 (6 bases). This CDR3 spans 12 amino acids. Germline CDR1 reads GTSNPN; CDR2 reads SVGIG (reference sequence). V was shortened by 2 bases and J by 5 bases, with 10 bases between the two germline ends.

Regarding this clone: This sample also contains other DNA sequences that code for the same CDR3. The chain's CDR3 is CASSLVVAGELFF. The CDR3 bases are TGCGCCAGCAGCTTGGTAGTAGCCGGGGAGCTGTTTTTT. The genes are TRBV5-1 and TRBJ2-2; D gene ambiguous. This CDR3 contains 13 residues. Germline V CDR1 and CDR2: SGHRS, YFSETQ. Trimming removed 0 bases from V and 6 bases from J, with 6 bases in between.

The V call is TRBV28, the J call TRBJ1-5, with TRBD1 matching over 9 bases. Germline CDR1 and CDR2: MDHEN and SYDVKM. Trimming removed 6 bases from V and 6 bases from J; junction bases left unmatched: 9. The CDR3 runs 15 residues. CDR3 in DNA: TGTGCCAGCAGCAACCGGGACAGGGTGGTTCAGCCCCAGCATTTT. Translated, it gives CASSNRDRVVQPQHF.

This clone came up once. The J gene is TRBJ2-1, the V gene TRBV7-2; D unclear. Deletions cut 4 bases from V and 4 bases from J, with 5 bases between. Germline-derived CDR1 and CDR2 are SGHTA and FQGNSA. The CDR3 runs to 12 residues. The CDR3 region has the DNA TGTGCCAGCAGCTATACATACAATGAGCAGTTCTTC. This sequence encodes CASSYTYNEQFF.